The rows below give T cell receptor beta chains drawn from one sample of a study of radiotherapy plus CTLA-4 blockade in lung cancer. The method was immunoSEQ multiplex PCR; TCRdb's version includes in-frame clones alone and lacks a portion of them. This table has over 100,000 clones, 81% appearing once. Specimen: peripheral blood, collected from a patient treated with radiotherapy plus ipilimumab. The source of these receptors is a human donor with non-small cell lung cancer that progressed on radiotherapy plus ipilimumab. Some clones in this sample may be carry-over from other donors' samples. The CDR3 runs from the conserved cysteine through the conserved F or W. Each record gives: J gene, D gene, clone size, V gene, CDR3 DNA, CDR3 protein. A D gene is named only where the DNA matches it firmly. The listing skips clone size in some rows; elsewhere it reads once, few, many or a size class.

>TRBJ2-2|NA|NA|TRBV5-1
TGCGCCAGCGGCCGAGACAGGCCGAACACCGGGGAGCTGTTTTTT
CASGRDRPNTGELFF
>TRBJ1-6|NA|few|TRBV2
TGTGCCAGCAGGTTTCGGGGGGAAAACTCCTATAATTCACCCCTCCACTTT
CASRFRGENSYNSPLHF
>TRBJ1-6|NA|NA|TRBV9
TGTGCCAGCAGCCCCAGGGGACCCGATAATTCACCCCTCCACTTT
CASSPRGPDNSPLHF
>TRBJ1-3|NA|NA|TRBV21-1
TGTGCCAGCAGGACAGGGGGAAACACCATATATTTT
CASRTGGNTIYF
>TRBJ1-1|NA|NA|TRBV5-1
TGCGCCAGCAGACAGGGTACGGGCACTGAAGCTTTCTTT
CASRQGTGTEAFF
>TRBJ2-2|NA|NA|TRBV4-3
TGCGCCAGCAGCCTAGGACTTACGAACACCGGGGAGCTGTTTTTT
CASSLGLTNTGELFF
>TRBJ2-7|TRBD1|NA|TRBV7-3
TGTGCCAGCAGCTTAACCTCGGGACAGGGGGTTTACGAGCAGTACTTC
CASSLTSGQGVYEQYF
>TRBJ1-5|NA|NA|TRBV10-3
TGTGCCATCAGTAGCGGATTCTCCGAGCCCCAGCATTTT
CAISSGFSEPQHF
>TRBJ2-3|NA|once|TRBV4-1
TGCGCCAGCAGCCAAGAGGGACCGGGACCAGATACGCAGTATTTT
CASSQEGPGPDTQYF
>TRBJ1-6|NA|few|TRBV4-3
TGCGCCAGCAGCTCGGGATCTCAGGCCCTCCACTTT
CASSSGSQALHF
>TRBJ2-7|NA|NA|TRBV25-1
TGTGCCAGCAGTGCTGGCCAGGTAGGGACCTACGAGCAGTACTTC
CASSAGQVGTYEQYF
>TRBJ2-1|NA|NA|TRBV7-9
TGTGCCAGCAGCTTAGACGGAAGCTCCTACAATGAGCAGTTCTTC
CASSLDGSSYNEQFF
>TRBJ1-1|NA|NA|TRBV10-3
TGTGCCATCAAGGGTAGAGGGGGAACTGAAGCTTTCTTT
CAIKGRGGTEAFF
>TRBJ2-1|NA|NA|TRBV6-4
TGTGCCAGCAGTGACTCTTACCACCTTCCCAATGAGCAGTTCTTC
CASSDSYHLPNEQFF